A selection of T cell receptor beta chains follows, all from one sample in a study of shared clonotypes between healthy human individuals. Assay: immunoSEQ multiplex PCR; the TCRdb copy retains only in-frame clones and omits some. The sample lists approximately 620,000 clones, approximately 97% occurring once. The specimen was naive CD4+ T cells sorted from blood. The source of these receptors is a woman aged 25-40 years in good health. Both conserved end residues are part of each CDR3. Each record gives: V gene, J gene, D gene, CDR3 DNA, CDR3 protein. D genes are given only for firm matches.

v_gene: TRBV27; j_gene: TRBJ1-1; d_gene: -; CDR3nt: TGTGCCAGCAGTTCGGTCAGGGACACTGAAGCTTTCTTT; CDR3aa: CASSSVRDTEAFF
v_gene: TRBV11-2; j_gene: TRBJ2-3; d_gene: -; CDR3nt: TGTGCCAGCAGCTTGGCGGGCCGCACAGATACGCAGTATTTT; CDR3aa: CASSLAGRTDTQYF
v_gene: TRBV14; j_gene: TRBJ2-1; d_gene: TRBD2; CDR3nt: TGTGCCAGCAGCCAACGACTAGCGGGAGTGGGTTACAATGAGCAGTTCTTC; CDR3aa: CASSQRLAGVGYNEQFF
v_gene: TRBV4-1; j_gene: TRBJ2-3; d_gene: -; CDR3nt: TGCGCCAGCAGCCCCCGAAGGTTAGAGGTGCAGTATTTT; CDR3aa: CASSPRRLEVQYF
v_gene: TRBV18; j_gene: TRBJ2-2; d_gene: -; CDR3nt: TGTGCCAGCTCACCACTGGAAGGGATCGGGGAGCTGTTTTTT; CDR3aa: CASSPLEGIGELFF
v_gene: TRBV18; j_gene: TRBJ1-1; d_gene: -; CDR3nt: TGTGCCAGCTCCTCCACTGGGGAGAACACTGAAGCTTTCTTT; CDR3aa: CASSSTGENTEAFF
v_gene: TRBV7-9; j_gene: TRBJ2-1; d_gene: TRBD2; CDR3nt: TGTGCCAGCAGCTTAGGGCCGGGACTAGCGGGCAATGAGCAGTTCTTC; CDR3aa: CASSLGPGLAGNEQFF
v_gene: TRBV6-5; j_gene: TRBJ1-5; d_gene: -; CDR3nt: TGTGCCAGCAGGCCGGGACCCAATCAGCCCCAGCATTTT; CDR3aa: CASRPGPNQPQHF
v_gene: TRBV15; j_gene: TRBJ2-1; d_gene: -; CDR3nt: TGTGCCACCAGTGCGGCCTTTAATGAGCAGTTCTTC; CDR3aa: CATSAAFNEQFF
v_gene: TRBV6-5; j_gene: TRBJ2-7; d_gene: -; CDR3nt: TGTGCCAGCAGTTTCAAATACGAGCAGTACTTC; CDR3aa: CASSFKYEQYF
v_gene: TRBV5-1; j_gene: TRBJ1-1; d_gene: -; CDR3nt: TGCGCCAGCAGCTTTGATCTGCAGGGCACTGAAGCTTTCTTT; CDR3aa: CASSFDLQGTEAFF
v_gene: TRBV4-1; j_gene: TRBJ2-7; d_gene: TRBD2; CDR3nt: TGCGCCAGCAGCCAAGGCTGGACTAGCGGGTGGTCCTACGAGCAGTACTTC; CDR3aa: CASSQGWTSGWSYEQYF
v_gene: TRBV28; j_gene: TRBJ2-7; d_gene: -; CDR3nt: TGTGCCAGCAGCTTACACACGTCCTACGAGCAGTACTTC; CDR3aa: CASSLHTSYEQYF